Listed here is a single T cell receptor beta chain. This record belongs to a study of T cell responses to AZD1222 COVID-19 vaccine. Profiled with immunoSEQ multiplex PCR; TCRdb holds only in-frame clones, not every one. Of more than 85,000 clones listed, around 90% were seen once; the top ten hold over 12%. Germline CDR1 LNHDA, CDR2 SQIVND (reference sequence). V lost 4 bases to trimming and J lost 5 bases, with 12 bases between them. This CDR3 has 14 residues. The rearrangement links TRBV19 to TRBJ1-5; possible D gene TRBD1, 5 bases. This specimen consisted of peripheral blood, obtained 28 days after the second AZD1222 dose. The sequence was obtained from an adult who received the AZD1222 COVID-19 vaccine. The CDR3 protein is CASSTTGLYQPQHF. As DNA, the CDR3 is TGTGCCAGTAGTACAACAGGATTGTATCAGCCCCAGCATTTT.